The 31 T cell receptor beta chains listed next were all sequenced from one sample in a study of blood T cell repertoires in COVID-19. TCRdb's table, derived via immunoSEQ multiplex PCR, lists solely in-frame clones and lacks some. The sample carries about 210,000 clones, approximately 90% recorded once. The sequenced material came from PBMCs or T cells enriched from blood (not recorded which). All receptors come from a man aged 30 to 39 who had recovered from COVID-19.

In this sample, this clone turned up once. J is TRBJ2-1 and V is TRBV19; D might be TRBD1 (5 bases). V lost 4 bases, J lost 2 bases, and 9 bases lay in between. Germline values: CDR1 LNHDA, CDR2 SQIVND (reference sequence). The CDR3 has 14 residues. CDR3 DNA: TGTGCCAGTAGTACAGGGTTCCCCTACAATGAGCAGTTCTTC. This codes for CASSTGFPYNEQFF.

In DNA, the CDR3 is TGTGCCTGGAGCGGAGTAATAGAGACCCAGTACTTC. It specifies CAWSGVIETQYF. This chain links TRBV30 with TRBJ2-5; D not resolved. Germline CDR1 and CDR2: GTSNPN and SVGIG (reference sequence). The germline V and J ends were trimmed by 3 bases and 4 bases, with 9 bases remaining between them. This CDR3 region has 12 residues.

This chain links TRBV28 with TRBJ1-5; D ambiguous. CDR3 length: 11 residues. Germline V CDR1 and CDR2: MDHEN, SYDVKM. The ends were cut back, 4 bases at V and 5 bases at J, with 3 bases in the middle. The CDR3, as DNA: TGTGCCAGCAGTTCTCATCAGCCCCAGCATTTT. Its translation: CASSSHQPQHF.

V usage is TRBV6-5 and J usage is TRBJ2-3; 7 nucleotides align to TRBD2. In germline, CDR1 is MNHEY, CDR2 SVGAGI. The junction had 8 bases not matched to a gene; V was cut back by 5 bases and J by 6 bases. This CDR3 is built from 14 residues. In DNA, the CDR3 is TGTGCCAGCAGTACCGGGGGAGGGTCGGATACGCAGTATTTT. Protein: CASSTGGGSDTQYF.

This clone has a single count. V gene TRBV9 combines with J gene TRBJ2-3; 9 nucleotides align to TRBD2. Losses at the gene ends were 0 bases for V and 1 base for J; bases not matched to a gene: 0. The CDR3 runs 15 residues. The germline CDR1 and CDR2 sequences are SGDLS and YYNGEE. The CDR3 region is CASSVGTSGTDTQYF. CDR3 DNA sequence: TGTGCCAGCAGCGTAGGGACTAGCGGCACAGATACGCAGTATTTT.

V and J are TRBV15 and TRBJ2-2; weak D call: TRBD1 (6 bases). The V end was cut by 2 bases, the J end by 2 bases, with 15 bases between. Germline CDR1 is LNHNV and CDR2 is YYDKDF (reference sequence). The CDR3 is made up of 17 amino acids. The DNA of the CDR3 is TGTGCCACCAGCAGAAGCTTCCGGACAGTAAACACCGGGGAGCTGTTTTTT. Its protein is CATSRSFRTVNTGELFF.

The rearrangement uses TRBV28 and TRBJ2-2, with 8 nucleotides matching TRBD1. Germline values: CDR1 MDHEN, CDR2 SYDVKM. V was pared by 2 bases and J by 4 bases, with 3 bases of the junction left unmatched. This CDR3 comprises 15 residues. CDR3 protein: CASSLNRGSTGELFF. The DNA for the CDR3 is TGTGCCAGCAGTTTAAACAGGGGGTCCACCGGGGAGCTGTTTTTT.

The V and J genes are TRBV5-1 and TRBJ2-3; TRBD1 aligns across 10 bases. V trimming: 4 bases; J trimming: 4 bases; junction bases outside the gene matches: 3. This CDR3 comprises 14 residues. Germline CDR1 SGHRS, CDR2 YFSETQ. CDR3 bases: TGCGCCAGCAGCCGACAGGGGGCGTCAGATACGCAGTATTTT. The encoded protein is CASSRQGASDTQYF.

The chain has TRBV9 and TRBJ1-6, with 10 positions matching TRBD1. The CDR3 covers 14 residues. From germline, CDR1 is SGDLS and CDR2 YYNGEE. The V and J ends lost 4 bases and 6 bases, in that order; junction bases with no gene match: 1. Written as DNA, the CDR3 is TGTGCCAGCAGCCGGGACAGGGGTAATTCACCCCTCCACTTT. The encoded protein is CASSRDRGNSPLHF.

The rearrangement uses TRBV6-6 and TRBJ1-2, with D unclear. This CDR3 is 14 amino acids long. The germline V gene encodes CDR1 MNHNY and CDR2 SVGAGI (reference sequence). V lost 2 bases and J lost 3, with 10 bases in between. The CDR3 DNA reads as TGTGCCAGCAGTTACGGAGGATCGGACTATGGCTACACCTTC. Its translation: CASSYGGSDYGYTF.

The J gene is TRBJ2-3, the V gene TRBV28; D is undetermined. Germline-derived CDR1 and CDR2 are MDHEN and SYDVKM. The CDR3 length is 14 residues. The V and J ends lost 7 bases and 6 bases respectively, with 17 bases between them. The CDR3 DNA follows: TGTGCCAGCATATACTCTCAGGATTTGGATACGCAGTATTTT. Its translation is CASIYSQDLDTQYF.

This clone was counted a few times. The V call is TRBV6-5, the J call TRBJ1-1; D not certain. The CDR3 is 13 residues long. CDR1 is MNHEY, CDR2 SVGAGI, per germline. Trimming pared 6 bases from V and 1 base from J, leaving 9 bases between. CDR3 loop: CASRGGTNTEAFF. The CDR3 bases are TGTGCCAGCAGGGGAGGAACGAACACTGAAGCTTTCTTT.

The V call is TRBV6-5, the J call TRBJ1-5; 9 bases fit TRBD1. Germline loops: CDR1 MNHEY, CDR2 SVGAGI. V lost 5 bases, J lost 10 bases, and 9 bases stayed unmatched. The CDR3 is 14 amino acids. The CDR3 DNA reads TGTGCCAGCAGTACAGGACAGGGGAGTGGCCCCCAGCATTTT. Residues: CASSTGQGSGPQHF.

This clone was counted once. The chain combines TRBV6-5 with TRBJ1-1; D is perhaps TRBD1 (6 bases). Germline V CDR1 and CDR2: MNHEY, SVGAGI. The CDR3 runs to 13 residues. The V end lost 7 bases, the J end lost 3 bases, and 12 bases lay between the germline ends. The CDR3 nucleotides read TGTGCCAGCATGGAACAGGGATACACTGAAGCTTTCTTT. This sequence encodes CASMEQGYTEAFF.

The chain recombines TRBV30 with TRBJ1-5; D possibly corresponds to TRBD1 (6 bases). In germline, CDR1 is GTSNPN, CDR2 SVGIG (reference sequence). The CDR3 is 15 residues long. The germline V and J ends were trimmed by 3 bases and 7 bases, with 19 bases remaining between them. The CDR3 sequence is CAWRAKGHSGQPQHF. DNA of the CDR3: TGTGCCTGGAGGGCGAAGGGACATTCCGGCCAGCCCCAGCATTTT.

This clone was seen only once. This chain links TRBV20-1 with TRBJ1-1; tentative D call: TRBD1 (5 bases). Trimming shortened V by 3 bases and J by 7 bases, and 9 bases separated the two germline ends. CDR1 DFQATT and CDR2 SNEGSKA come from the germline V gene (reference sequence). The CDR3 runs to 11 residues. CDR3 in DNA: TGCAGTGCTAGGGACACCTATGAAGCTTTCTTT. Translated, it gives CSARDTYEAFF.

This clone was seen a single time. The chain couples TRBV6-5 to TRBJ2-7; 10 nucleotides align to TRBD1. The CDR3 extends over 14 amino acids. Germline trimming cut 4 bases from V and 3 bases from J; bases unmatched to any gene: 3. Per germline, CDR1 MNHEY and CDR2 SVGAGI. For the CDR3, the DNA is TGTGCCAGCAGTTTAGGACAGGGGGGCTACGAGCAGTACTTC. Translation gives CASSLGQGGYEQYF.

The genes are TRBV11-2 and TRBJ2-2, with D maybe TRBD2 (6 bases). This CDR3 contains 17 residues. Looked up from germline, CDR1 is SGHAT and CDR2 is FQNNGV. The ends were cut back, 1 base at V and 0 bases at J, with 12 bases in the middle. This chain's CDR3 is CASSLVSSVSNTGELFF. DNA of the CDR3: TGTGCCAGCAGCTTAGTGTCTAGCGTGTCGAACACCGGGGAGCTGTTTTTT.

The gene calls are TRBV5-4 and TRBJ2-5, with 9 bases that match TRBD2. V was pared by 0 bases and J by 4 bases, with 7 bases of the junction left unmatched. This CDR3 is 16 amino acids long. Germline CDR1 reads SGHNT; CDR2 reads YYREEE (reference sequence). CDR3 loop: CASSLDSRGGRETQYF. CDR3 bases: TGTGCCAGCAGCTTGGACTCGCGGGGGGGAAGAGAGACCCAGTACTTC.

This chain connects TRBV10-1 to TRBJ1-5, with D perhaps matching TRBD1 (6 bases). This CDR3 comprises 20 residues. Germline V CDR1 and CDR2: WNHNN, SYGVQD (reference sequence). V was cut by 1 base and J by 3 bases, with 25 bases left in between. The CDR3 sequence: CASSELVSGSGGGDNQPQHF. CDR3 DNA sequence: TGCGCCAGCAGTGAGTTAGTGTCGGGGTCTGGGGGGGGCGACAATCAGCCCCAGCATTTT.

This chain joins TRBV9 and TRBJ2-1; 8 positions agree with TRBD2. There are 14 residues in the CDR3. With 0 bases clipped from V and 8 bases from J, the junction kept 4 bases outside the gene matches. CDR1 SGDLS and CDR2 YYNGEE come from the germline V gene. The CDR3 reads CASSVAGGAYEQFF. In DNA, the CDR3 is TGTGCCAGCAGCGTAGCCGGGGGGGCCTATGAGCAGTTCTTC.

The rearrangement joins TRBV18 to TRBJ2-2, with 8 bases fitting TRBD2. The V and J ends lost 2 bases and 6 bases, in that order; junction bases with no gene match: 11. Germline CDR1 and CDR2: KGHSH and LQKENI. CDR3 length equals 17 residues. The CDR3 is CASSPSLAGGAAGELFF. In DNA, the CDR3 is TGTGCCAGCTCACCATCTCTAGCGGGCGGGGCCGCCGGGGAGCTGTTTTTT.

The CDR3 spells CASSRLSTDTQYF. CDR3 in DNA: TGTGCCAGCAGCAGACTCAGCACAGATACGCAGTATTTT. The genes are TRBV7-9 and TRBJ2-3; no clear D. Trimming took 5 bases from V and 0 from J, leaving 6 bases between them. The germline gives CDR1 SEHNR, CDR2 FQNEAQ (reference sequence). The CDR3 consists of 13 residues.

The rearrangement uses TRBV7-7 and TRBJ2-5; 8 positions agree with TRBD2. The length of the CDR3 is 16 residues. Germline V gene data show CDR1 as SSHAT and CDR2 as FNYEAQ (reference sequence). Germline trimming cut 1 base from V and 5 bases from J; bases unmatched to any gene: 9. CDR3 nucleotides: TGTGCCAGCAGCTTAGGGTTCCTGTCGGGGGGGGAGACCCAGTACTTC. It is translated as CASSLGFLSGGETQYF.

The CDR3 spells CASSLPLRLAGIKNEQFF. DNA for the CDR3: TGTGCCAGCAGTTTACCCCTCAGACTAGCGGGAATTAAAAATGAGCAGTTCTTC. This sequence joins TRBV28 and TRBJ2-1, with 11 nucleotides matching TRBD2. The CDR3 runs 18 residues. Germline V gene lookup returns CDR1 MDHEN and CDR2 SYDVKM. V shed 2 bases, J shed 7 bases, and the junction held 13 bases outside the gene matches.

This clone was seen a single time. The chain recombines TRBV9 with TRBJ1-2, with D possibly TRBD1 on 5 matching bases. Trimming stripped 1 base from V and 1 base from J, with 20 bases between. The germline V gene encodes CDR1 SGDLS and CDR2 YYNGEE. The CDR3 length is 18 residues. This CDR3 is CASSVYRPGGQGNYGYTF. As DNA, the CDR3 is TGTGCCAGCAGCGTATATCGACCCGGTGGGCAGGGTAACTATGGCTACACCTTC.

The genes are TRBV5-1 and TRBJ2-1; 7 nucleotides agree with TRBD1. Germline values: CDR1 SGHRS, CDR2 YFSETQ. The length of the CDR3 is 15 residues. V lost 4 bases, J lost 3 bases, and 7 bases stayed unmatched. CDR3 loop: CASSTGTVGYNEQFF. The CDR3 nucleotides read TGCGCCAGCAGCACTGGGACAGTAGGCTACAATGAGCAGTTCTTC.

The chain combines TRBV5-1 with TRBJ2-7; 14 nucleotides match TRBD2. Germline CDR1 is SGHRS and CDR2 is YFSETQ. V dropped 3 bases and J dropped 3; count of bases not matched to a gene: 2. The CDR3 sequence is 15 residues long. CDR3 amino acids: CASSWTSGGIYEQYF. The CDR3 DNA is TGCGCCAGCAGCTGGACTAGCGGGGGGATCTACGAGCAGTACTTC.

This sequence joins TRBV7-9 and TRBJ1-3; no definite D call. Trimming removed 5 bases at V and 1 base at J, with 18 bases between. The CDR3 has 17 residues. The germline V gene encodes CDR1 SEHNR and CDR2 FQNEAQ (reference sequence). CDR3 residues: CASSPRTVSVSGNTIYF. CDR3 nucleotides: TGTGCCAGCAGCCCAAGGACTGTAAGTGTTTCTGGAAACACCATATATTTT.

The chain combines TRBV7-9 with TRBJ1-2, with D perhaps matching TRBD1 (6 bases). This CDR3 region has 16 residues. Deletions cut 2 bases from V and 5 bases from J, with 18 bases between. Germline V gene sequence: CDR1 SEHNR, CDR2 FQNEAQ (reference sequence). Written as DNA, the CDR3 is TGTGCCAGCAGCTTAACGGGGGGCAGACTTTCATATGGCTACACCTTC. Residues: CASSLTGGRLSYGYTF.

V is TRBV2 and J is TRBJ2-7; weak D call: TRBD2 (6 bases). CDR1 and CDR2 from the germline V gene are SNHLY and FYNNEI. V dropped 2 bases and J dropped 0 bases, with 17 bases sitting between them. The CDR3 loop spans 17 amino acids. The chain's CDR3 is CASSEMGRQASSYEQYF. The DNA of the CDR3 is TGTGCCAGCAGTGAAATGGGGAGGCAAGCGAGCTCCTACGAGCAGTACTTC.